Listed below are T cell receptor beta chains from one sample, sequenced in a study of T-cell reconstitution after alpha-beta-depleted transplantation in children. One entry per CDR3 protein results from TCRdb running MiXCR on the PCR reads. The sample lists hundreds of thousands of distinct CDR3 sequences; 10% to 13% were seen once. Sequences were derived from PBMCs from the stem cell graft donor, sampled from the stem cell graft. The source is a human donor who donated a stem cell graft to a child with acute myeloid leukemia. CDR3s include the opening cysteine and the closing phenylalanine or tryptophan. Each record gives: J gene, V gene, D gene, clone size, CDR3 protein, CDR3 DNA. The D gene is left open where the match is weak. Rows may omit the clone size; those that give it use once, few, many or a size class.

TRBJ2-6 | TRBV30 | - | many | CAWSVGGVGANVLTF | TGTGCCTGGAGTGTAGGAGGGGTTGGGGCCAACGTCCTGACTTTC
TRBJ2-7 | TRBV10-3 | TRBD1 | few | CAIRRQGIYEQYF | TGTGCCATCAGGCGACAGGGCATCTACGAGCAGTACTTC
TRBJ2-6 | TRBV6-4 | TRBD1 | - | CASSDLGQGRSGANVLTF | TGTGCCAGCAGTGACCTCGGACAGGGTCGCTCTGGGGCCAACGTCCTGACTTTC
TRBJ2-7 | TRBV10-3 | - | few | CAISASRGREIYEQYF | TGTGCCATCAGTGCCAGCCGGGGACGGGAGATCTACGAGCAGTACTTC
TRBJ2-2 | TRBV25-1 | - | many | CASTGTRSVGELFF | TGTGCCAGCACCGGGACTCGGTCGGTCGGGGAGCTGTTTTTT
TRBJ1-1 | TRBV27 | TRBD1 | - | CASSLASGTGNTEAFF | TGTGCCAGCAGTTTAGCTAGTGGGACAGGGAACACTGAAGCTTTCTTT
TRBJ1-6 | TRBV29-1 | TRBD1 | few | CSLGTGGKTSPLHF | TGCAGCTTAGGGACAGGGGGGAAAACTTCACCCCTCCACTTT
TRBJ2-3 | TRBV7-2 | - | few | CASSLAGTPGSTDTQYF | TGTGCCAGCAGCTTAGCTGGGACGCCGGGTAGCACAGATACGCAGTATTTT
TRBJ2-3 | TRBV12-3/TRBV12-4 | TRBD2 | many | CASSLGLAGRTDTQYF | TGTGCCAGCAGTCTCGGACTAGCCGGGAGGACAGATACGCAGTATTTT
TRBJ2-3 | TRBV12-3/TRBV12-4 | TRBD2 | - | CASSFVLAGGDTQYF | TGTGCCAGCAGTTTCGTACTAGCGGGAGGAGATACGCAGTATTTT
TRBJ1-3 | TRBV7-2 | - | many | CASSSDFGGNTIYF | TGTGCCAGCAGCTCAGACTTTGGGGGAAACACCATATATTTT
TRBJ1-2 | TRBV29-1 | - | few | CSVVKGLDGYTF | TGCAGCGTGGTTAAGGGTTTGGATGGCTACACCTTC
TRBJ2-2 | TRBV29-1 | TRBD2 | - | CSSRTSGNTGELFF | TGCAGCTCACGGACTAGCGGGAACACCGGGGAGCTGTTTTTT
TRBJ1-1 | TRBV18 | - | few | CASSPPPGNTEAFF | TGTGCCAGCTCACCACCCCCGGGGAACACTGAAGCTTTCTTT
TRBJ2-1 | TRBV20-1 | TRBD1 | few | CSARDHGTGEREQFF | TGCAGTGCTAGAGACCACGGGACAGGGGAGAGAGAGCAGTTCTTC
TRBJ2-5 | TRBV7-9 | - | - | CASSLLKATQETQYF | TGTGCCAGCAGCTTATTGAAGGCAACTCAAGAGACCCAGTACTTC
TRBJ2-3 | TRBV5-1 | - | many | CASSEAVGGRDTQYF | TGCGCCAGCAGCGAAGCGGTGGGGGGTCGAGATACGCAGTATTTT